These 12 T cell receptor beta chains were all obtained from the same sample, sequenced in a study of identical twins. TCRdb reprocessed the 5' RACE reads with MiXCR, giving one entry per CDR3 protein. The sample gives under 250,000 distinct CDR3 sequences, 7.5% of which show up once; around 5% is in the top ten. The same sample was also studied in work on yellow fever vaccine responses in identical twins.

Material for sequencing was CD8+ T cells sorted from blood. These receptor sequences come from a woman between 18 and 30 years old in good health.

This clonotype was observed many times. The rearrangement uses TRBV7-9 and TRBJ2-1; D is perhaps TRBD1 (6 bases). Trimming took 6 bases from V and 0 from J, leaving 15 bases between them. CDR1 is SEHNR, CDR2 FQNEAQ, per germline (reference sequence). CDR3 length equals 16 residues. CDR3 sequence reads: CASRPKTGDSYNEQFF. As DNA, the CDR3 is TGTGCCAGCAGACCAAAGACAGGAGACTCCTACAATGAGCAGTTCTTC.

V and J are TRBV7-6 and TRBJ2-5; the D gene is possibly TRBD1 (6 bases). V dropped 3 bases and J dropped 3 bases, with 14 bases sitting between them. The CDR3 covers 15 residues. The germline gives CDR1 SGHVS, CDR2 FNYEAQ. CDR3 in DNA: TGTGCCAGCAGCTTTCCGGGGACATCGAAAGAGACCCAGTACTTC. Protein product: CASSFPGTSKETQYF. Variable domain in full (rest from reference TRBV7-6 and TRBJ2-5): GAGVSQSPRYKVTKRGQDVALRCDPISGHVSLYWYRQALGQGPEFLTYFNYEAQQDKSGLPNDRFSAERPEGSISTLTIQRTEQRDSAMYRCASSFPGTSKETQYFGPGTRLLVL.

The chain combines TRBV5-5 with TRBJ2-7; possible D gene TRBD1, 6 bases. CDR3 size: 13 residues. Germline CDR1 is SGHKS and CDR2 is YYEKEE (reference sequence). V was trimmed by 0 bases and J by 7 bases, leaving 11 bases between them. The CDR3 loop is CASSLGTGTEQYF. As DNA, the CDR3 is TGTGCCAGCAGCTTGGGAACAGGGACAGAGCAGTACTTC.

The chain employs TRBV27 and TRBJ1-2; D is undetermined. There are 15 residues in the CDR3. Trimming took 4 bases from V and 2 from J, leaving 14 bases between them. Germline CDR1 MNHEY, CDR2 SMNVEV (reference sequence). The CDR3 DNA is TGTGCCAGCAGTTCGACACGTTCCATCAACTATGGCTACACCTTC. As protein: CASSSTRSINYGYTF.

This clonotype was detected only a few times. V and J are TRBV10-1 and TRBJ2-2, with unresolved D. This CDR3 region has 14 residues. Germline V gene data show CDR1 as WNHNN and CDR2 as SYGVQD (reference sequence). V was clipped by 2 bases and J by 1 base, with 5 bases between them. The CDR3 DNA reads as TGCGCCAGCAGTGAGCTTCAGAACACCGGGGAGCTGTTTTTT. Translation: CASSELQNTGELFF.

Remarks on this clonotype: At one end the junction does not follow the germline gene, possibly because of a read error. V usage is TRBV12-3 or TRBV12-4 and J usage is TRBJ2-1; TRBD2 matches 7 bases. CDR3 length equals 13 residues. The CDR3 spells CASNSRGGSEQFF. DNA for the CDR3: TGTGCCAGCAATTCCCGCGGGGGAAGTGAGCAGTTCTTT.

This clonotype was observed a handful of times. This chain joins TRBV6-1 and TRBJ2-5; D is possibly TRBD1 or TRBD2 (5 bases each). The CDR3 spans 16 residues. Germline V CDR1 and CDR2: MNHNS, SASEGT. Trimming left V 6 bases short and J 0 bases short, with 17 bases between. The CDR3 is CASSTRGQGDQETQYF. In DNA, the CDR3 is TGTGCCAGCAGCACGCGTGGGCAGGGAGACCAAGAGACCCAGTACTTC.

This clonotype was seen at least ten times. The rearrangement joins TRBV4-1 to TRBJ2-2; possibly TRBD2 for D (6 bases). V shed 1 base and J shed 7 bases, with 10 bases lying between them. Germline V CDR1 and CDR2: MGHRA, YSYEKL. The CDR3 contains 14 residues. The CDR3 loop reads CASSQGLGFGELFF. The CDR3 DNA is TGCGCCAGCAGCCAAGGACTAGGATTCGGGGAGCTGTTTTTT.

The table lists this clonotype with a few counts. V and J are TRBV7-2 and TRBJ2-3; tentatively, D is TRBD2 (6 bases). The CDR3 sequence is 15 residues long. Trimming pared 4 bases from V and 4 bases from J, leaving 15 bases between. Germline CDR1 SGHTA, CDR2 FQGNSA. Written as DNA, the CDR3 is TGTGCCAGCAGCTCATGGGACTTAATGTCAGATACGCAGTATTTT. Translated: CASSSWDLMSDTQYF.

Only a few counts were recorded for this clonotype. CDR3 protein: CASSQETFLGPYNEQFF. The DNA for the CDR3 is TGTGCCAGCAGCCAAGAGACTTTTCTAGGGCCCTACAATGAGCAGTTCTTC. The chain carries TRBV4-2 and TRBJ2-1; no firm D call. Trimming took off 0 bases at V and 2 bases at J, with 14 bases between the two ends. CDR1 and CDR2 (germline): LGHNA, YNFKEQ. The CDR3 extends over 17 amino acids.

The rearrangement uses TRBV12-3 or TRBV12-4 and TRBJ2-3; D gene ambiguous. The CDR3 spans 16 residues. Deletions cut 2 bases from V and 2 bases from J, with 14 bases between. The CDR3 here is CASSLRSRETTDTQYF. In DNA, the CDR3 is TGTGCCAGCAGTTTACGGAGCCGCGAAACCACAGATACGCAGTATTTT.

At least ten counts were recorded for this clonotype. V usage is TRBV28 and J usage is TRBJ2-7; 8 nucleotides agree with TRBD2. Germline CDR1 and CDR2: MDHEN and SYDVKM. CDR3 length: 20 amino acids. V shed 6 bases, J shed 1 base, and the junction held 23 bases outside the gene matches. CDR3 DNA: TGTGCCAGCAGCTTCAATATTGTACAGAGCGGGAGCCCTCAGTCCTACGAGCAGTACTTC. Amino acids: CASSFNIVQSGSPQSYEQYF.